The 16 T cell receptor beta chains listed next were all sequenced from one sample in a study of T cell changes during pregnancy in multiple sclerosis. Clones were read by immunoSEQ multiplex PCR, and TCRdb kept only the in-frame ones, dropping some. This sample has 15,000 to 20,000 clones, with approximately 96% found just once. The specimen was peripheral blood, collected in the third trimester of pregnancy. The source is a female donor with multiple sclerosis, enrolled in a pregnancy study.

The chain couples TRBV14 to TRBJ2-7, with TRBD2 as a possible D gene (6 bases). V lost 0 bases to trimming and J lost 2 bases, with 14 bases between them. Per the germline V gene, CDR1 is SGHDN and CDR2 is FVKESK. This CDR3 has 16 amino acids. CDR3 DNA sequence: TGTGCCAGCAGCCAAGATTGGGCTAGCGCAACCTACGAGCAGTACTTC. Translating gives CASSQDWASATYEQYF.

The chain uses TRBV12-2 and TRBJ2-7; the DNA was not used to check the table's D call, TRBD1. TRBV12-2 is reported as a pseudogene. CDR3 length: 17 residues. CDR3 residues: CASRLAEPPEQRYEQYF. The DNA for the CDR3 is TGTGCAAGTCGCTTAGCCGAACCACCAGAACAACGCTACGAGCAGTACTTC.

V is TRBV9 and J is TRBJ2-7; TRBD2 matches at 7 bases. Trimming cost V 0 bases and J 5 bases; bases outside gene matches: 8. The CDR3 has 15 amino acids. Germline V gene sequence: CDR1 SGDLS, CDR2 YYNGEE. The CDR3 protein is CASSVAGGGGDEQYF. CDR3 nucleotide sequence: TGTGCCAGCAGCGTAGCGGGGGGAGGTGGCGACGAGCAGTACTTC.

The rearrangement links TRBV11-2 to TRBJ2-7, with TRBD1 identical over 7 bases. The germline gives CDR1 SGHAT, CDR2 FQNNGV. The CDR3 sequence is 19 residues long. Trimming at V came to 6 bases and at J to 1 base, leaving 21 bases not matched to a gene. Here the CDR3 reads CASRPLRDSRQLSSYEQYF. The DNA of the CDR3 is TGTGCCAGCAGGCCGTTACGGGACAGCCGCCAACTGTCTTCCTACGAGCAGTACTTC.

This chain joins TRBV11-2 and TRBJ1-1; perhaps TRBD1 as D (5 bases). The CDR3 consists of 18 residues. Germline lookup yields CDR1 SGHAT and CDR2 FQNNGV. Trimming cost V 2 bases and J 4 bases, with 23 bases left between them. CDR3 loop: CASSLTFFSGGVSTEAFF. CDR3 coding DNA: TGTGCCAGCAGCTTAACATTTTTCTCCGGAGGGGTAAGCACTGAAGCTTTCTTT.

The chain links TRBV30 to TRBJ1-2; D is ambiguous. Trimming removed 7 bases from V and 5 bases from J, with 8 bases in between. Germline loops: CDR1 GTSNPN, CDR2 SVGIG (reference sequence). This CDR3 region has 10 residues. The CDR3 region has the DNA TGTGCCTTAAACAGTTATGGCTACACCTTC. Translating it yields CALNSYGYTF.

The rearrangement joins TRBV18 to TRBJ1-4; 7 bases line up with TRBD1. V was clipped by 4 bases and J by 8 bases; unmatched bases: 10. Germline V gene data show CDR1 as KGHSH and CDR2 as LQKENI. The CDR3 has 15 residues. CDR3 in amino acids: CASSLGQSLGEKLFF. Written as DNA, the CDR3 is TGTGCCAGCTCACTGGGACAGTCTCTCGGGGAAAAACTGTTTTTT.

V and J are TRBV5-1 and TRBJ2-7; D might be TRBD1 (5 bases). The CDR3 extends over 14 amino acids. CDR1 is SGHRS, CDR2 YFSETQ, per germline. V lost 4 bases and J lost 4, with 15 bases in between. The CDR3 loop is CASSPPGLWYEQYF. CDR3 DNA sequence: TGCGCCAGCAGCCCCCCAGGGCTTTGGTACGAGCAGTACTTC.

This clone occurred once. CDR3 sequence (DNA): TGCGCCAGCAGCTTGGGTGCTCCCCGGCTAGCGGGGGCCCTAGAGGATACGCAGTATTTT. Translation gives CASSLGAPRLAGALEDTQYF. The genes are TRBV5-1 and TRBJ2-3; TRBD2 agrees at 10 bases. V lost 0 bases, J lost 6 bases, and 19 bases stayed unmatched. Germline values: CDR1 SGHRS, CDR2 YFSETQ. This CDR3 comprises 20 residues.

The chain couples TRBV27 to TRBJ2-7; D is ambiguous. V lost 7 bases and J 2 bases, leaving 15 bases between the germline ends. The V gene's germline CDR1 is MNHEY and CDR2 SMNVEV (reference sequence). The CDR3 sequence is 14 residues long. DNA for the CDR3: TGTGCCAGCACCGACTTAGCCAAGCCCTACGAGCAGTACTTC. Translating it yields CASTDLAKPYEQYF.

This chain uses TRBV19 with TRBJ1-2; 7 bases align to TRBD1. The CDR3 consists of 13 residues. The trim removed 6 bases at V and 4 bases at J, leaving 5 bases unmatched. Germline loops: CDR1 LNHDA, CDR2 SQIVND (reference sequence). CDR3 residues: CASRRDSPYGYTF. The CDR3 DNA sequence: TGTGCCAGTAGGAGGGACAGCCCCTATGGCTACACCTTC.

The chain uses TRBV7-8 and TRBJ1-2, with 8 bases that match TRBD1. The length of the CDR3 is 14 residues. CDR1 is SGHVS, CDR2 FQNEAQ, per germline. V shed 4 bases and J 6 bases; nucleotides not matched to a gene: 7. The CDR3: CASSSSEQGDGYTF. The DNA for the CDR3 is TGTGCCAGCAGCTCCTCAGAACAGGGGGATGGCTACACCTTC.

V usage is TRBV28 and J usage is TRBJ2-4; a possible D gene is TRBD2 (6 bases). Trimming removed 3 bases at V and 0 bases at J, with 9 bases between. CDR1 and CDR2 from the germline V gene are MDHEN and SYDVKM. The CDR3 spans 15 residues. For the CDR3, the DNA is TGTGCCAGCAGTTTCGGCGGGGCAGCCAAAAACATTCAGTACTTC. As protein: CASSFGGAAKNIQYF.

The rearrangement links TRBV7-6 to TRBJ2-7, with TRBD1 as a possible D gene (6 bases). Trimming took 5 bases from V and 0 from J, leaving 17 bases between them. The length of the CDR3 is 16 residues. The germline gives CDR1 SGHVS, CDR2 FNYEAQ. The CDR3 nucleotides are TGTGCCAGCAGCCCGTTTCAGGGGACCCGCTCCTACGAGCAGTACTTC. Translation: CASSPFQGTRSYEQYF.

This clone was observed once. This chain links TRBV2 with TRBJ1-2; D is unresolved. In germline, CDR1 is SNHLY, CDR2 FYNNEI. V shed 7 bases and J shed 0 bases, with 15 bases lying between them. The CDR3 consists of 15 residues. In DNA form, the CDR3 reads TGTGCCAGCATGATCGGGGAAGGGACTAACTATGGCTACACCTTC. Protein sequence: CASMIGEGTNYGYTF. Based on the CDR3 plus reference TRBV2 and TRBJ1-2, the full variable domain is EPEVTQTPSHQVTQMGQEVILRCVPISNHLYFYWYRQILGQKVEFLVSFYNNEISEKSEIFDDQFSVERPDGSNFTLKIRSTKLEDSAMYFCASMIGEGTNYGYTFGSGTRLTVV.

The rearrangement joins TRBV19 to TRBJ2-5; D unclear. V was trimmed by 8 bases and J by 3 bases, leaving 10 bases between them. Germline V CDR1 and CDR2: LNHDA, SQIVND (reference sequence). There are 12 residues in the CDR3. The CDR3 here is CASRGIEETQYF. The CDR3 DNA is TGTGCCAGTCGAGGCATAGAAGAGACCCAGTACTTC.